Listed below are T cell receptor beta chains from one sample, sequenced in a study of OX40 agonist ivuxolimab in advanced cancers. Method: immunoSEQ multiplex PCR; TCRdb's copy keeps in-frame clones and lacks some. The sample gives 98,000 or so clones, about four fifths of which show up once; roughly 1.5% is in the top ten. The input for sequencing was CD4+ or CD8+ T cells sorted from blood, taken in a trial of the OX40 agonist ivuxolimab. These receptors were obtained from an adult with an advanced solid tumor such as melanoma, head and neck, liver or kidney cancer. CDR3s include the opening cysteine and the closing phenylalanine or tryptophan. A D gene is named only where the DNA matches it firmly. Only some rows state a clone size, as once, few, many or a class for expanded clones.

J gene: TRBJ2-7
D gene: TRBD1
V gene: TRBV14
clone size: .
CDR3 DNA: TGTGCCAGCAGCCTTAAGACAGGGTTTGCCTACGAGCAGTACTTC
CDR3 protein: CASSLKTGFAYEQYF

J gene: TRBJ1-1
D gene: .
V gene: TRBV10-3
clone size: few
CDR3 DNA: TGTGCCATCACCCCGTCAGGGCCGAACACTGAAGCTTTCTTT
CDR3 protein: CAITPSGPNTEAFF

J gene: TRBJ1-3
D gene: .
V gene: TRBV5-4
clone size: .
CDR3 DNA: TGTGCCAGCAGCGTGGATCTCAGGAACACCATATATTTT
CDR3 protein: CASSVDLRNTIYF

J gene: TRBJ1-5
D gene: .
V gene: TRBV5-6
clone size: .
CDR3 DNA: TGTGCCAGCAGCTTAAAGGGGAAGGGGAAGCCCCAGCATTTT
CDR3 protein: CASSLKGKGKPQHF

J gene: TRBJ2-1
D gene: TRBD2
V gene: TRBV11-2
clone size: .
CDR3 DNA: TGTGCCAGCAGTCACCGGACTAGCGGGGGCAATGAGCAGTTCTTC
CDR3 protein: CASSHRTSGGNEQFF

J gene: TRBJ2-2
D gene: TRBD2
V gene: TRBV20-1
clone size: once
CDR3 DNA: TGCAGTGCTCGGGGGGTCGGGGAGCTGTTTTTT
CDR3 protein: CSARGVGELFF

J gene: TRBJ1-6
D gene: .
V gene: TRBV6-6
clone size: .
CDR3 DNA: TGTGCCAGCAGTTCGGCAGGGAATTCACCCCTCCACTTT
CDR3 protein: CASSSAGNSPLHF

J gene: TRBJ2-2
D gene: TRBD1
V gene: TRBV11-2
clone size: .
CDR3 DNA: TGTGCCAGCAGCTTTAGGTGGACAGGGGAGTCCGGGGAGCTGTTTTTT
CDR3 protein: CASSFRWTGESGELFF

J gene: TRBJ1-3
D gene: .
V gene: TRBV6-5
clone size: .
CDR3 DNA: TGTGCCAGCAGCAAGGACGGCACTGGAAACACCATATATTTT
CDR3 protein: CASSKDGTGNTIYF

J gene: TRBJ1-6
D gene: .
V gene: TRBV4-1
clone size: .
CDR3 DNA: TGCGCCAGCAGCCGACAACGGGACGGGAGCCTTGGGTCACCCCTCCACTTT
CDR3 protein: CASSRQRDGSLGSPLHF

J gene: TRBJ2-3
D gene: .
V gene: TRBV10-3
clone size: .
CDR3 DNA: TGTGCCATCAGTGAGTCGGGGGGGCGCGGCACAGATACGCAGTATTTT
CDR3 protein: CAISESGGRGTDTQYF

J gene: TRBJ2-2
D gene: .
V gene: TRBV2
clone size: once
CDR3 DNA: TGTGCCAGCCGCAGGGAAGGAGGGGAGCTGTTTTTT
CDR3 protein: CASRREGGELFF

J gene: TRBJ1-2
D gene: TRBD1
V gene: TRBV4-3
clone size: .
CDR3 DNA: TGCGCCAGCAGCCAAGGGACTATGACAGGGAATGGCTACACCTTC
CDR3 protein: CASSQGTMTGNGYTF

J gene: TRBJ2-4
D gene: .
V gene: TRBV2
clone size: .
CDR3 DNA: TGTGCCAGCAGCGCTCCAGCCAAAAACATTCAGTACTTC
CDR3 protein: CASSAPAKNIQYF

J gene: TRBJ2-5
D gene: TRBD2
V gene: TRBV28
clone size: .
CDR3 DNA: TGTGCCAGCAGTTTTATTTCGGGGGGTAAGGAGACCCAGTACTTC
CDR3 protein: CASSFISGGKETQYF

J gene: TRBJ2-7
D gene: .
V gene: TRBV11-2
clone size: .
CDR3 DNA: TGTGCCAGCAGCTTCCCCCAGGGCTACGAGCAGTACTTC
CDR3 protein: CASSFPQGYEQYF

J gene: TRBJ1-2
D gene: TRBD1
V gene: TRBV6-1
clone size: .
CDR3 DNA: TGTGCCAGCAGTTGGACAGGGGGTGTCGATGGCTACACCTTC
CDR3 protein: CASSWTGGVDGYTF

J gene: TRBJ1-6
D gene: TRBD1
V gene: TRBV7-2
clone size: .
CDR3 DNA: TGTGCCAGCAGCTTAGGCGGGGACAGAGATTCACCCCTCCACTTT
CDR3 protein: CASSLGGDRDSPLHF

J gene: TRBJ2-1
D gene: .
V gene: TRBV5-4
clone size: .
CDR3 DNA: TGTGCCAGCAGCGATTTAAAACCCCCCTACAATGAGCAGTTCTTC
CDR3 protein: CASSDLKPPYNEQFF

J gene: TRBJ1-1
D gene: .
V gene: TRBV29-1
clone size: few
CDR3 DNA: TGCAGCGTACCTGCCGGGACGGCAGAAGCTTTCTTT
CDR3 protein: CSVPAGTAEAFF

J gene: TRBJ2-1
D gene: TRBD2
V gene: TRBV5-1
clone size: .
CDR3 DNA: TGCGCCAGCAGCTTGGACGGCGGGAGGGGGCAGTTCTTC
CDR3 protein: CASSLDGGRGQFF

J gene: TRBJ1-1
D gene: TRBD1
V gene: TRBV7-2
clone size: .
CDR3 DNA: TGTGCCAGCAGCTCGGGACAGAAAGCTTTCTTT
CDR3 protein: CASSSGQKAFF

J gene: TRBJ1-5
D gene: .
V gene: TRBV10-3
clone size: few
CDR3 DNA: TGTGCCATCAGTGAGTACGGGAGCTCTCAGCCCCAGCATTTT
CDR3 protein: CAISEYGSSQPQHF

J gene: TRBJ1-1
D gene: TRBD1
V gene: TRBV28
clone size: .
CDR3 DNA: TGTGCCAGCAGTTCCCCCGGGACAGGACGGAACACTGAAGCTTTCTTT
CDR3 protein: CASSSPGTGRNTEAFF

J gene: TRBJ2-7
D gene: .
V gene: TRBV5-6
clone size: .
CDR3 DNA: TGTGCCAGCAGCTTTGGGCTAATCTCCTACGAGCAGTACTTC
CDR3 protein: CASSFGLISYEQYF

J gene: TRBJ2-5
D gene: .
V gene: TRBV5-1
clone size: few
CDR3 DNA: TGCGCCAGCAGCATAGGGCCATCGCAAGAGACCCAGTACTTC
CDR3 protein: CASSIGPSQETQYF

J gene: TRBJ2-5
D gene: .
V gene: TRBV29-1
clone size: .
CDR3 DNA: TGCAGCGTGGGCCTACGGGGGGAGACCCAGTACTTC
CDR3 protein: CSVGLRGETQYF

J gene: TRBJ2-7
D gene: .
V gene: TRBV6-1
clone size: once
CDR3 DNA: TGTGCCAGCAGTGTGGGGGGACCTTACGAGCAGTACTTC
CDR3 protein: CASSVGGPYEQYF

J gene: TRBJ2-1
D gene: TRBD1
V gene: TRBV28
clone size: .
CDR3 DNA: TGTGCCAGCAGAAAACAGGGGTCTCATGAGCAGTTCTTC
CDR3 protein: CASRKQGSHEQFF

J gene: TRBJ2-5
D gene: TRBD2
V gene: TRBV7-2
clone size: few
CDR3 DNA: TGTGCCAGCAGCTTGAGGGCTAGCGGGAGTACAGAGACCCAGTACTTC
CDR3 protein: CASSLRASGSTETQYF

J gene: TRBJ1-1
D gene: .
V gene: TRBV5-1
clone size: .
CDR3 DNA: TGCGCCAGCAGCTTGGCCATCAGAGGCACTGAAGCTTTCTTT
CDR3 protein: CASSLAIRGTEAFF